This T cell receptor (beta chain) comes out of a study of shared clonotypes between healthy human individuals. V was shortened by 3 bases and J by 7 bases, with 11 bases between the two germline ends. The germline CDR1 and CDR2 sequences are SGHKS and YYEKEE (reference sequence). The CDR3 consists of 13 residues. This clone was observed a handful of times. Sequenced by immunoSEQ multiplex PCR; TCRdb stores in-frame clones only, minus some. Among some 2,000,000 clones listed, 90% to 95% were seen once. V usage is TRBV5-5 and J usage is TRBJ1-5; D not resolved. The sequence came from a man aged 18 to 29 in good health. Material for sequencing was naive CD4+ T cells sorted from blood. The subset here: CD45RA+ positively selected. CDR3 in amino acids: CASSSDEGQPQHF. The DNA for the CDR3 is TGTGCCAGCAGCTCGGACGAAGGACAGCCCCAGCATTTT.